Described below is a single T cell receptor beta chain sequence and its context. This record belongs to a study of regulatory T cells in long-lasting Graves disease. CDR3-region Arm-PCR and iRepertoire HTBI primers produced the TCR beta libraries. TCRdb re-called the multiplex PCR reads with MiXCR, one entry per CDR3 protein. The sample contains hundreds of thousands of distinct CDR3 sequences, 16% of which appear only once. Time point described: newly diagnosed GD, antithyroid drugs for less than 3 months. Scientists built the TCR library using RNA that was extracted from PBMCs. The CDR3 runs to 12 residues. V gave up 5 bases and J gave up 11 bases; unmatched junction bases: 8. In germline, CDR1 is DFQATT, CDR2 SNEGSKA (reference sequence). Separately, the same data were catalogued under a study of T cells in Graves' hyperthyroidism and ophthalmopathy. That study adds: Exclusion criteria comprised uncontrolled infection, other autoimmune disease, pregnancy or lactation. The TCR CDR3 was amplified in a first-round RT-PCR using the HTBI primer set.

Sample: peripheral blood mononuclear cells (PBMCs), taken at new diagnosis, from a patient treated with antithyroid drugs. The sequence was collected from a man in his forties or fifties with Graves disease. The genes are TRBV20-1 and TRBJ1-1; 10 bases fit TRBD1. The CDR3 here is CSAHRDRGLAFF. CDR3 sequence (DNA): TGCAGTGCTCACCGGGACAGGGGTTTGGCTTTCTTT.